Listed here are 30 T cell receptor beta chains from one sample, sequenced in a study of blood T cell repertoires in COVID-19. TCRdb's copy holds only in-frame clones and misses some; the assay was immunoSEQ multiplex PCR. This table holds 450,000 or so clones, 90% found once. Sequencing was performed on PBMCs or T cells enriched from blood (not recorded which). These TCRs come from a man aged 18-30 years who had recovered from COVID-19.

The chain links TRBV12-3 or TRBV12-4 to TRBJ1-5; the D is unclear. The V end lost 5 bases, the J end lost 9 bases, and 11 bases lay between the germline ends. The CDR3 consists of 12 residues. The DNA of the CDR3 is TGTGCCAGCAGTGGGGAGTGGCCGCCCCAGCATTTT. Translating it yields CASSGEWPPQHF.

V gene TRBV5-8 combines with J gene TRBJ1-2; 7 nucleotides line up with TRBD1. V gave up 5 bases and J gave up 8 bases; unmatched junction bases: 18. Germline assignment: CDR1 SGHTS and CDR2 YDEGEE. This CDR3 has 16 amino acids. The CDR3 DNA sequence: TGTGCCAGCAGTTCATTTTCATTACAGGGGAGAGGGGGCTACACCTTC. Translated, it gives CASSSFSLQGRGGYTF.

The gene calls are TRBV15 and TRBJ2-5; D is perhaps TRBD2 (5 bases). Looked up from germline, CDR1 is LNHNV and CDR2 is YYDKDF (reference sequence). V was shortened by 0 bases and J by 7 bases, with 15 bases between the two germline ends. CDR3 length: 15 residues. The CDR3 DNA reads TGTGCCACCAGCAGAGATAACCTAGTCGGGGTGACCCAGTACTTC. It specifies CATSRDNLVGVTQYF.

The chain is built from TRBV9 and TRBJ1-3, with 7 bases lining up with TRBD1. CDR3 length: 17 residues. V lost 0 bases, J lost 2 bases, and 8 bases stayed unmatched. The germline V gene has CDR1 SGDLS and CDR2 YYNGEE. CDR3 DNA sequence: TGTGCCAGCAGCGTAGTAGGAACGACAGGGCCTGGAAACACCATATATTTT. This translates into CASSVVGTTGPGNTIYF. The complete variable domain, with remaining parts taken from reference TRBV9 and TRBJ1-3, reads DSGVTQTPKHLITATGQRVTLRCSPRSGDLSVYWYQQSLDQGLQFLIQYYNGEERAKGNILERFSAQQFPDLHSELNLSSLELGDSALYFCASSVVGTTGPGNTIYFGEGSWLTVV.

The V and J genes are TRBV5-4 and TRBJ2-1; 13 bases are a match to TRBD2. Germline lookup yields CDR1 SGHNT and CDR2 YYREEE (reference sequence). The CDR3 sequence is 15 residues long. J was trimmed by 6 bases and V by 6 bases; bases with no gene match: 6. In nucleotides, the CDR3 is TGTGCCAGCACCAGACTAGCGGGAGGAGTCAATGAGCAGTTCTTC. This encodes CASTRLAGGVNEQFF.

The CDR3 sequence is CASSTLQGWTEAFF. CDR3 nucleotides: TGTGCCAGTAGTACCCTACAGGGTTGGACTGAAGCTTTCTTT. The chain joins TRBV19 to TRBJ1-1; D is possibly TRBD1 (6 bases). This CDR3 contains 14 residues. CDR1 is LNHDA, CDR2 SQIVND, per germline (reference sequence). V lost 4 bases and J lost 5, with 14 bases in between.

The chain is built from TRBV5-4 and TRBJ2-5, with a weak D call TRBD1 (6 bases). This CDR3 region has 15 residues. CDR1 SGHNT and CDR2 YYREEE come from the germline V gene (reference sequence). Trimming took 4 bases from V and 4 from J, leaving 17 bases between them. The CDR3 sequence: CASSRRNRVAETQYF. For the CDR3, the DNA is TGTGCCAGCAGCCGAAGAAACAGGGTTGCAGAGACCCAGTACTTC. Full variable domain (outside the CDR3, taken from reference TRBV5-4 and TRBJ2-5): ETGVTQSPTHLIKTRGQQVTLRCSSQSGHNTVSWYQQALGQGPQFIFQYYREEENGRGNFPPRFSGLQFPNYSSELNVNALELDDSALYLCASSRRNRVAETQYFGPGTRLLVL.

CDR3 region: CASSLVAGARPDTQYF. Written as DNA, the CDR3 is TGTGCCAGCAGCTTAGTAGCGGGAGCTCGGCCAGATACGCAGTATTTT. This chain uses TRBV7-6 with TRBJ2-3, with TRBD2 matching 9 bases. This CDR3 has 16 amino acids. Trimming took 1 base from V and 4 from J; bases not matched to a gene: 6. In germline, CDR1 is SGHVS, CDR2 FNYEAQ.

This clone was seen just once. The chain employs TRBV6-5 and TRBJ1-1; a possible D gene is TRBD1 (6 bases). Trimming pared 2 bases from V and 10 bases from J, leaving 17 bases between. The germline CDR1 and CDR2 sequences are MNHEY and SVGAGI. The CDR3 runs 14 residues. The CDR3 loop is CASSYKPGESGAFF. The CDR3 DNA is TGTGCCAGCAGTTACAAGCCAGGGGAGAGTGGAGCTTTCTTT.

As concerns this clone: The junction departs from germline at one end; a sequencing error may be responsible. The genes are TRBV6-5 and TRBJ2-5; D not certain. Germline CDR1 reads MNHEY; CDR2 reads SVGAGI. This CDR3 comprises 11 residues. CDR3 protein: CASSYGGQDNF. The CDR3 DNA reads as TGTGCCAGCAGTTACGGTGGGCAGGATAACTTC.

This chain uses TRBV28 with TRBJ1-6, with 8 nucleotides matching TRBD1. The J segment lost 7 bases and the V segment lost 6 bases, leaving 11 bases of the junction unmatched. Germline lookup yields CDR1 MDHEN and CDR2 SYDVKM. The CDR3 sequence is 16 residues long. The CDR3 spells CASSPLGRTGNSPLHF. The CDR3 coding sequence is TGTGCCAGCAGCCCCCTGGGGAGGACAGGGAATTCACCCCTCCACTTT.

The CDR3 bases are TGTGCCAGCTCACCACCCCCAGGCGGGACTGAAGCTTTCTTT. Translated, it gives CASSPPPGGTEAFF. This sequence joins TRBV18 and TRBJ1-1; no clear D gene. Germline CDR1 and CDR2: KGHSH and LQKENI. Trimming shortened V by 0 bases and J by 5 bases, and 10 bases separated the two germline ends. The CDR3 is 14 amino acids.

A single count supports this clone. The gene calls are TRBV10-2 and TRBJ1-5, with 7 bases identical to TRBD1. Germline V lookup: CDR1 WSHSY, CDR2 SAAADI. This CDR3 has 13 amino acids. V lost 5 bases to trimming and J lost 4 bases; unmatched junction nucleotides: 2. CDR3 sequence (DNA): TGCGCCAGCAGTTGGGACAGAAATCAGCCCCAGCATTTT. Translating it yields CASSWDRNQPQHF.

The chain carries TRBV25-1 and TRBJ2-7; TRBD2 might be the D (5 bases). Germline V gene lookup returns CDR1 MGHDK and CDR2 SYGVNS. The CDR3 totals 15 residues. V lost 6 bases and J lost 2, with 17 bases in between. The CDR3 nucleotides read TGTGCCAGCAGCCGCTTCGGAGCGGAAACCTACGAGCAGTACTTC. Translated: CASSRFGAETYEQYF.

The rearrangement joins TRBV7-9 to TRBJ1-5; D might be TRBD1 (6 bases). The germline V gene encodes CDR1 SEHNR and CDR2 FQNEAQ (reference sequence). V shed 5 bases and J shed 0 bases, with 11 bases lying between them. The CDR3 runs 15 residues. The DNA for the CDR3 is TGTGCCAGCAGCCGGGCAGGGGATAGCAATCAGCCCCAGCATTTT. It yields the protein CASSRAGDSNQPQHF.

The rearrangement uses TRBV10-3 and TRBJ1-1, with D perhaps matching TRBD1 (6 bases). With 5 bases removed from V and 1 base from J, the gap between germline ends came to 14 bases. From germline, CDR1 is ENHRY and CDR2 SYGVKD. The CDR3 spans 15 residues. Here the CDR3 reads CAISQKGGENTEAFF. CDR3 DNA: TGTGCCATCAGTCAGAAAGGGGGAGAGAACACTGAAGCTTTCTTT.

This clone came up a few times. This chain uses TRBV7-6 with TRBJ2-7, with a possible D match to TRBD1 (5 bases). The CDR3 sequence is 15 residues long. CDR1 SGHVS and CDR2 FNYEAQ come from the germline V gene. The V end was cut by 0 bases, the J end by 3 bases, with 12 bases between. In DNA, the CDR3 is TGTGCCAGCAGCTTAGCTTTAGGGGCTAACTACGAGCAGTACTTC. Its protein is CASSLALGANYEQYF.

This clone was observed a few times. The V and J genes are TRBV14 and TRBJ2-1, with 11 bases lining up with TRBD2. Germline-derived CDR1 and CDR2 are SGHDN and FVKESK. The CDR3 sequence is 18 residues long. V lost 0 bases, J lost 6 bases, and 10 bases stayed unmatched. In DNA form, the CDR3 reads TGTGCCAGCAGCCAAGATGCGGCTAGCGGGAGGTTAGCCAATGAGCAGTTCTTC. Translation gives CASSQDAASGRLANEQFF.

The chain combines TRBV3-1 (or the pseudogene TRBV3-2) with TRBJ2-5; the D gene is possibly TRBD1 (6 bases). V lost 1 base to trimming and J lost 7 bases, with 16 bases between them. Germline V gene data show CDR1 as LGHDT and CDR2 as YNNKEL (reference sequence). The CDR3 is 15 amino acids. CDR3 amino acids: CASSQVGGAKGTQYF. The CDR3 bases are TGTGCCAGCAGCCAAGTAGGGGGAGCAAAGGGGACCCAGTACTTC.

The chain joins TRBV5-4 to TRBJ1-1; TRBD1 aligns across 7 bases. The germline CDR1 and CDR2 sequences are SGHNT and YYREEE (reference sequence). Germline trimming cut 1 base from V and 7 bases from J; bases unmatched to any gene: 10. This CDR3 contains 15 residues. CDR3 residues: CASSLPGDRLIEAFF. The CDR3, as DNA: TGTGCCAGCAGCTTGCCCGGGGACAGATTAATTGAAGCTTTCTTT.

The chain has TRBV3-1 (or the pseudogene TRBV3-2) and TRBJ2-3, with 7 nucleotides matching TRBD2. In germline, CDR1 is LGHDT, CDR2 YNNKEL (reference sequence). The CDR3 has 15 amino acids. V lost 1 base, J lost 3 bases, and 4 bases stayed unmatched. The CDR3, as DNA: TGTGCCAGCAGCCAAGCGGGGGGTCCAACAGATACGCAGTATTTT. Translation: CASSQAGGPTDTQYF.

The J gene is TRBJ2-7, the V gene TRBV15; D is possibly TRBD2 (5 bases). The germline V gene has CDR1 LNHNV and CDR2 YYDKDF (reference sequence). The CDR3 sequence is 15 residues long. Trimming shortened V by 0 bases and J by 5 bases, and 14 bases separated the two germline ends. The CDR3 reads CATSRDQAPGNEQYF. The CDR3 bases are TGTGCCACCAGCAGAGATCAGGCCCCGGGGAACGAGCAGTACTTC.

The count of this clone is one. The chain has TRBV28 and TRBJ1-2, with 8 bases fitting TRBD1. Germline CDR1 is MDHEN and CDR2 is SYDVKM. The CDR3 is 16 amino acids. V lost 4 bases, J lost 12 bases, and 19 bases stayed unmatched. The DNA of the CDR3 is TGTGCCAGCAGTTCTGGGGGGACAGGAGAACCTCAACCCGACACCTTC. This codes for CASSSGGTGEPQPDTF.

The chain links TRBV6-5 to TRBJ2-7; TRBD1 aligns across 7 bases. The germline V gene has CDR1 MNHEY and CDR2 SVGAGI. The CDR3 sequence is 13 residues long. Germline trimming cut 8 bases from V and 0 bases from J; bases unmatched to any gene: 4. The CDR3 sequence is CASCRDSSYEQYF. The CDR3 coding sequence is TGTGCCAGCTGCCGGGACAGCTCCTACGAGCAGTACTTC.

CDR3 sequence (DNA): TGTGCCAGCAGTCAAGCAGGGCCCCCTGAAGCTTTCTTT. Translation gives CASSQAGPPEAFF. The chain combines TRBV28 with TRBJ1-1; D is perhaps TRBD1 (5 bases). This CDR3 has 13 residues. Germline values: CDR1 MDHEN, CDR2 SYDVKM. The V end was cut by 5 bases, the J end by 6 bases, with 13 bases between.

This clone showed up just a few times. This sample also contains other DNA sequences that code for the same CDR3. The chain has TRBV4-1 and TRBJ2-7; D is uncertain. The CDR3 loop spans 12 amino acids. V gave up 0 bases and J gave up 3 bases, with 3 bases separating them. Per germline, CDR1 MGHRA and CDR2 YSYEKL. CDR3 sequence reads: CASSQDGYEQYF. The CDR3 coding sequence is TGCGCCAGCAGCCAAGACGGCTACGAGCAGTACTTC.

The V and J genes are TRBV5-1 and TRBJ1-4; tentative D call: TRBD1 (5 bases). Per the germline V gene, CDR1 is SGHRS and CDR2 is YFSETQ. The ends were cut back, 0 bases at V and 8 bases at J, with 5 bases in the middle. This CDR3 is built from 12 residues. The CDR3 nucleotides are TGCGCCAGCAGCTTGGCAGGGGAAAAACTGTTTTTT. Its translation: CASSLAGEKLFF.

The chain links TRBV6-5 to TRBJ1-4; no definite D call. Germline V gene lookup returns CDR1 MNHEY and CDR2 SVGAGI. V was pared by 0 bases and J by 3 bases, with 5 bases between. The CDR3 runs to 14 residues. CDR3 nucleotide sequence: TGTGCCAGCAGTTACTCGTCCGCTAATGAAAAACTGTTTTTT. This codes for CASSYSSANEKLFF.

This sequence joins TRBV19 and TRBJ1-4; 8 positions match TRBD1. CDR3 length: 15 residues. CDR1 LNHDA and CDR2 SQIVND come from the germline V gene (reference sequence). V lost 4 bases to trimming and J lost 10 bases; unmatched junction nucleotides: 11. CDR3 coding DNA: TGTGCCAGTAGTACCCCGGGACAGGCCTCTGGAAAACTGTTTTTT. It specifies CASSTPGQASGKLFF.

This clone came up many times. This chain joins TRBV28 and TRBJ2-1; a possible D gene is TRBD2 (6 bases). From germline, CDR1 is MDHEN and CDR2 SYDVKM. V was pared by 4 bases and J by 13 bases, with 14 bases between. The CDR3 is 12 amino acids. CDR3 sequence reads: CASSWGETSQFF. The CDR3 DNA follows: TGTGCCAGCAGTTGGGGGGAGACTAGTCAGTTCTTC.